This paragraph covers one TCR beta chain sequence. Its antigen is not known. An overlapping HIV-1 Gag peptide pool stimulated these cells at roughly 1 ug/peptide/mL. Sorting of responding CD4+ T cells relied on upregulated CD40 ligand together with CD69. These HIV-1-infected adults initiated suppressive ART in chronic infection. Donors had undetectable plasma HIV-1 RNA, under 50 copies/mL, for 4+ years. CD8-depleted PBMCs were stimulated 15 to 20 hours with anti-CD28/CD49d costimulation, CD40-blocking antibody and enfuvirtide. Germline V gives CDR1 WSHSY, CDR2 SAAADI. The germline V and J ends were trimmed by 9 bases and 8 bases, with 20 bases remaining between them. The CDR3 has 13 amino acids. The data originate from a study of persistence of HIV-infected CD4 T cells. Study observations and caveats: CMV- and Gag-responding cells had lower TCRbeta richness than CD3/CD28-responding cells.

This was the immunoSEQ version 4 assay in survey mode. Generated by immunoSEQ multiplex PCR, the TCRdb table keeps only in-frame clones and is missing some. This table has under 40,000 clones, less than 75% appearing once. Sequencing used CD4+ T cells sorted from PBMCs after approximately 19-hour stimulation, obtained from a patient who received antiretroviral therapy. The receptor's source is an adult man with HIV who was CMV-seropositive. J is TRBJ2-7 and V is TRBV10-2, with a tentative D call TRBD2 (7 bases). CDR3 amino acids: CASGSQGREKQYF. The CDR3 nucleotides read TGCGCCAGTGGGAGTCAGGGGAGGGAAAAGCAGTACTTC.